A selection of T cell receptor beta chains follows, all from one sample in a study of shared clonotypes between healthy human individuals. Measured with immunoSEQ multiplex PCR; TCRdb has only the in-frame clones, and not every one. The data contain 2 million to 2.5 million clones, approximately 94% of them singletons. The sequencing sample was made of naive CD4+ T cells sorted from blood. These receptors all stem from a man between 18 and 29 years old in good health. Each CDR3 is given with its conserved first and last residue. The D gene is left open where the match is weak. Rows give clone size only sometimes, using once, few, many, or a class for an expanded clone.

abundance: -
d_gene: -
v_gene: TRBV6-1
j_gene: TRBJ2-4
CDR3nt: TGTGCCAGCAGTGAACCTTACCGTACGGCCAAAAACATTCAGTACTTC
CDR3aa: CASSEPYRTAKNIQYF

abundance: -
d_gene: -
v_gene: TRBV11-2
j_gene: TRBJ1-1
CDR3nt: TGTGCCAGCAGCTCCCAAAGGTCGGACACTGAAGCTTTCTTT
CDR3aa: CASSSQRSDTEAFF

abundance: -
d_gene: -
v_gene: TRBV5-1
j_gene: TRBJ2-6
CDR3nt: TGCGCCAGCAGCTCCCCCGGGGGACTTACTAAGTCTGGGGCCAACGTCCTGACTTTC
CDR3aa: CASSSPGGLTKSGANVLTF

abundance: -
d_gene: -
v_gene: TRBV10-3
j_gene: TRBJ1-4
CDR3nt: TGTGCCATCAGTGAGTCGGCAGGGAGCGAAAAACTGTTTTTT
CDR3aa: CAISESAGSEKLFF

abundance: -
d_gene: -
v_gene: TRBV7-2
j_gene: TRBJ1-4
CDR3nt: TGTGCCAGCAGCTTAGAGAGGGTTGGGGAAAAACTGTTTTTT
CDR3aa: CASSLERVGEKLFF

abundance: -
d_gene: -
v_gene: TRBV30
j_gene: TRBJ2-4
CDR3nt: TGTGCCTGGAGTGTACGACGGACAGCCTCTTCCAAAAACATTCAGTACTTC
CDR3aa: CAWSVRRTASSKNIQYF

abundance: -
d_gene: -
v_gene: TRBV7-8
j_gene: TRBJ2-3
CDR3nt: TGTGCCAGCAGCCTCACTAGTCGGTCCACAGATACGCAGTATTTT
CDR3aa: CASSLTSRSTDTQYF

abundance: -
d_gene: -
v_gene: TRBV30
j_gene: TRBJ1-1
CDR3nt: TGTGCCTGGAGCCCCGGGGCGGGGAACGTCGAAGCTTTCTTT
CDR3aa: CAWSPGAGNVEAFF

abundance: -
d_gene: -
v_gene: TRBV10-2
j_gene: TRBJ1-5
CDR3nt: TGCGCCAGCAGTGAGTCAGGGAGTGGGCAGCCCCAGCATTTT
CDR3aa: CASSESGSGQPQHF

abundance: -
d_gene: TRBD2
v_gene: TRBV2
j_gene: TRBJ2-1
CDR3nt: TGTGCCAGCAGTGAACATAGCGGGGGGGCCAATGAGCAGTTCTTC
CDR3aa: CASSEHSGGANEQFF

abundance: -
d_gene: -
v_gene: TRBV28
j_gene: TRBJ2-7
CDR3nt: TGTGCCAGCAGTTCCCCCACAGAACATATGGCCGAGCAGTACTTC
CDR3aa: CASSSPTEHMAEQYF

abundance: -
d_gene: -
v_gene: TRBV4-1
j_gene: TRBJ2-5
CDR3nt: TGCGCCAGCAGTTTAGGACATCGGGAGACCCAGTACTTC
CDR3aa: CASSLGHRETQYF

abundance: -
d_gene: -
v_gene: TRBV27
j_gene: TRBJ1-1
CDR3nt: TGTGCCAGCAGTTTCTCTCCTCAAATACAGGGCACTGAAGCTTTCTTT
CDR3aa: CASSFSPQIQGTEAFF

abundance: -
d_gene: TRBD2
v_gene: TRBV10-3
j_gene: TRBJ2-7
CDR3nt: TGTGCCGTAAGCGGGGCCCCCTACGAGCAGTACTTC
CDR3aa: CAVSGAPYEQYF

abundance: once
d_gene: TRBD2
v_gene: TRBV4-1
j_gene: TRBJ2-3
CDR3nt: TGCGCCAGCAGCAGGACTAGCGGGGGGCGGGGTAGCACAGATACGCAGTATTTT
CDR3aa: CASSRTSGGRGSTDTQYF

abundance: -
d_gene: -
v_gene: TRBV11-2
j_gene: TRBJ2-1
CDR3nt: TGTGCCAGCGGATGGACGGTCTACAATGAGCAGTTCTTC
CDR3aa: CASGWTVYNEQFF

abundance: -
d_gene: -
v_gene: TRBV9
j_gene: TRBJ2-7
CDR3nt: TGTGCCAGCAGCGTAGGGTCGTTCTCCTACGAGCAGTACTTC
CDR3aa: CASSVGSFSYEQYF

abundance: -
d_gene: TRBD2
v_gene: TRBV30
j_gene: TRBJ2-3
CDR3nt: TGTGCCTGGAAGAGAAGCGGGAGAACTAGCACAGATACGCAGTATTTT
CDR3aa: CAWKRSGRTSTDTQYF

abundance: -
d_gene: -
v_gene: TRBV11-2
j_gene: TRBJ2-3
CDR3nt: TGTGCCAGCAGCCCGTGGACGGACACAGATACGCAGTATTTT
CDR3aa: CASSPWTDTDTQYF

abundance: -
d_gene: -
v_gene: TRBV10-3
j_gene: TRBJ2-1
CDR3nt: TGTGCCATCAGTGAGGGGGTCAGCTCCTACAATGAGCAGTTCTTC
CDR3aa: CAISEGVSSYNEQFF

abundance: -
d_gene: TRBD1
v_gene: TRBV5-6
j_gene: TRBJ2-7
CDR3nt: TGTGCCAGCAGCTTAGGACAGGGGGACGACGAGCAGTACTTC
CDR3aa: CASSLGQGDDEQYF

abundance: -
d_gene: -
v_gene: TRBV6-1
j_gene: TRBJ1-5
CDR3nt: TGTGCCAGCAGTGGGACGCGGGGCAATCAGCCCCAGCATTTT
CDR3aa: CASSGTRGNQPQHF

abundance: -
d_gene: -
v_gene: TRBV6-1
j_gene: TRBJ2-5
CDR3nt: TGTGCCAGCAGTGGTAGGACCGTCCAAATGACCCAGTACTTC
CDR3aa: CASSGRTVQMTQYF

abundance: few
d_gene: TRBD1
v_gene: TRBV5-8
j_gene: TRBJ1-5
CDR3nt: TGTGCCAGCAGCTCCCGGACAGGGCCCAATCAGCCCCAGCATTTT
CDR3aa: CASSSRTGPNQPQHF

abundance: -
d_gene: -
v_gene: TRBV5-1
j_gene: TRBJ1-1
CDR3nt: TGCGCCAGCAGCTTGGCCGACAGGGAAGCTTTCTTT
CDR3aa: CASSLADREAFF

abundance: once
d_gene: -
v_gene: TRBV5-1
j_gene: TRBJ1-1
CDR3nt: TGCGCCAGCAGCCCAGGGAAGGACACTGAAGCTTTCTTT
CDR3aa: CASSPGKDTEAFF

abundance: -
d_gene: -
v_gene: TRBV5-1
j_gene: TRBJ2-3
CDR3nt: TGCGCCAGCAGCTTGGAGGTTAGCACAGATACGCAGTATTTT
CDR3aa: CASSLEVSTDTQYF

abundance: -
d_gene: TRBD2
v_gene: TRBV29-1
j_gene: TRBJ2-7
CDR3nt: TGCAGCGTTATAGAGCCTAGCGGGACCCACGAGCAGTACTTC
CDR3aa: CSVIEPSGTHEQYF

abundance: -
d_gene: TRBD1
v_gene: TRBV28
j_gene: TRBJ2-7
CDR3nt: TGTGCCAGCAGAACACAGGGGGCCCTTTCCTACGAGCAGTACTTC
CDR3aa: CASRTQGALSYEQYF

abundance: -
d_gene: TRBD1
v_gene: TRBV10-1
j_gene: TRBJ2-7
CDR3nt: TGCGCCAGCAGTGCTTCAGGGGGCCCCGAGCAGTACTTC
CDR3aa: CASSASGGPEQYF

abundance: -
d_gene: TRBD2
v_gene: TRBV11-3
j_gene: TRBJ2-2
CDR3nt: TGTGCCAGCACCCTGGGTAGCGGGACCGGGGAGCTGTTTTTT
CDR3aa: CASTLGSGTGELFF

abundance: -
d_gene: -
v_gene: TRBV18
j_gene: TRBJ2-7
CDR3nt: TGTGCCAGCTCACCAAGGCAGGGTGCCGACGAGCAGTACTTC
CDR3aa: CASSPRQGADEQYF

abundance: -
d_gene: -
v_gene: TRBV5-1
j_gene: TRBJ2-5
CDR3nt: TGCGCCAGCAGCTTGACGGGCAGGGAGGAAGAGACCCAGTACTTC
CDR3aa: CASSLTGREEETQYF

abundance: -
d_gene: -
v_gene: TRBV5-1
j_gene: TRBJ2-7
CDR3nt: TGCGCCAGCAGCTTGACCGGTTTCTACGAGCAGTACTTC
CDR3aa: CASSLTGFYEQYF

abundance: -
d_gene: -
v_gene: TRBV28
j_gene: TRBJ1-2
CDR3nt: TGTGCCAGCAGTCTGGCCCAGGTCTATGGCTACACCTTC
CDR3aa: CASSLAQVYGYTF

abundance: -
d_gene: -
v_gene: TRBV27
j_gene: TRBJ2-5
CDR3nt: TGTGCCAGCAGTTTAAGCCCTGTTATGGGGCTGTCTCAAGAGACCCAGTACTTC
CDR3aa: CASSLSPVMGLSQETQYF

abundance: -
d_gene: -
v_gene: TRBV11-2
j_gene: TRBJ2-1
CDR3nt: TGTGCCAGCAGGAAGAATGAGCAGTTCTTC
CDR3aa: CASRKNEQFF

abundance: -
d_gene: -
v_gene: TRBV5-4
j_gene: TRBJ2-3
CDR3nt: TGTGCCAGCTTCCTGCCGGGGACAGATACGCAGTATTTT
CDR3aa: CASFLPGTDTQYF

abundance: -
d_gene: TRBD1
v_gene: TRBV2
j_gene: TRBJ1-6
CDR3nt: TGTGCCAGCAGTATACAGGGGGCGGATTCACCCCTCCACTTT
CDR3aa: CASSIQGADSPLHF

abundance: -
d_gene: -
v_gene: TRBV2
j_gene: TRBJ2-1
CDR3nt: TGTGCCAGCACTACAGGATATTCCTACAATGAGCAGTTCTTC
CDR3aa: CASTTGYSYNEQFF

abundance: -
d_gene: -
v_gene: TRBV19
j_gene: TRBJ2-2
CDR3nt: TGTGCCAGTAGTAGCAGTAGGGGGGCCGGGGAGCTGTTTTTT
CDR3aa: CASSSSRGAGELFF

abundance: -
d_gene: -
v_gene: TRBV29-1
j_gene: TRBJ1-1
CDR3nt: TGCAGCGTTGAGGTGGCGGGCACTGAAGCTTTCTTT
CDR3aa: CSVEVAGTEAFF

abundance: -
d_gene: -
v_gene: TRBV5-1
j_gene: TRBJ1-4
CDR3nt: TGCGCCAGCAGCAACGAATTTGCAACTAATGAAAAACTGTTTTTT
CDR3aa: CASSNEFATNEKLFF

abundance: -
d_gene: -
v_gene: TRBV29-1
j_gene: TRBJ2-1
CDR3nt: TGCAGCGTACGCGAGTGGAGGACCAATGAGCAGTTCTTC
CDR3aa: CSVREWRTNEQFF

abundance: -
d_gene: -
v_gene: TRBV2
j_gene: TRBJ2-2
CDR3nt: TGTGCCAGCAGTGAATGGATGGACACCGGGGAGCTGTTTTTT
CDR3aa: CASSEWMDTGELFF

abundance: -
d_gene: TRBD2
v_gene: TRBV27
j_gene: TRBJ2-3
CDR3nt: TGTGCCAGCAGTTTGCTTCCGGGAGGATGGTCTGTTAGCCGAACAGATACGCAGTATTTT
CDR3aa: CASSLLPGGWSVSRTDTQYF

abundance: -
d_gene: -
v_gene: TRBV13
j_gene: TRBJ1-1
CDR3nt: TGTGCCAGCAGCTTAAGACGGTTGGACAACACTGAAGCTTTCTTT
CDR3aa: CASSLRRLDNTEAFF